These T cell receptor beta chains were read from a single sample in a study of blood T cells in healthy people across ages. From the 5' RACE reads, TCRdb called clonotypes with MiXCR, one entry per CDR3 protein. This table has 1.2 million to 1.5 million distinct CDR3 sequences, 40% to 50% appearing once. The sequenced sample was blood. These receptors all stem from a woman aged 18-35 years in good health. The CDR3 runs from the conserved cysteine through the conserved F or W. A D gene is named only where the DNA matches it firmly. Part of the rows lack a size; the others show once, few, many or a class for expanded clones.

J	V	size	D	DNA	CDR3
TRBJ2-7	TRBV20-1	NA	TRBD1	TGCAGTGCTAGCGAGGGGGCAGGGGGCCTTTACGAGCAGTACTTC	CSASEGAGGLYEQYF
TRBJ1-2	TRBV18	few	NA	TGTGCCAGCTCTCGGCAATCGGAGGGGCTTGGTGGCTACACCTTC	CASSRQSEGLGGYTF
TRBJ2-4	TRBV3-1	NA	TRBD2	TGTGCCAGCAGCCAAGGTAGCGGGGGGTTTTACGAGCGGTACTTC	CASSQGSGGFYERYF
TRBJ2-1	TRBV10-3	NA	TRBD2	TGTGCCATCCATCAAACCGGGACTAGCGGAGTCTCCTACAATGAGCAGTTCTTC	CAIHQTGTSGVSYNEQFF
TRBJ2-7	TRBV6-1	NA	TRBD1	TGTGCCAGCAGGCTCGACAGGGGTCGCTACGAGCAGTACTTC	CASRLDRGRYEQYF
TRBJ1-2	TRBV11-2	NA	NA	TGTGCCAGCAGCCCCGAGGGAGGGCTTAACTATGGCTACACCTTC	CASSPEGGLNYGYTF
TRBJ2-3	TRBV12-3/TRBV12-4	NA	TRBD2	TGTGCCAGCAGTTTTGGGGGGGGAGACGCAGATACGCAGTATTTT	CASSFGGGDADTQYF
TRBJ2-7	TRBV30	NA	TRBD1	TGTGCCTGGAGCGACAGGGTCCACGAGCAGTACTTC	CAWSDRVHEQYF
TRBJ2-7	TRBV6-6	NA	NA	TGTACCAGCCGGGACACCTCCTACGAGCAGTACTTC	CTSRDTSYEQYF
TRBJ2-3	TRBV13	NA	NA	TGTGCCAGCAGCTTATCGGGTCAAACTAGCACAGATACGCAGTATTTT	CASSLSGQTSTDTQYF
TRBJ2-7	TRBV6-6	NA	NA	TGTGCCAGCTCCCGGGTTGGCGCTGGGGATGAGCAGTACTTC	CASSRVGAGDEQYF
TRBJ2-7	TRBV9	NA	NA	TGTGCCAGCAGCGTAGGGGCCGCGCCCTACGAGCAGTACTTC	CASSVGAAPYEQYF
TRBJ2-3	TRBV9	NA	NA	TGTGCCAGCAGCGTAGACGGCGAGGCGGCAGATACGCAGTATTTT	CASSVDGEAADTQYF
TRBJ2-5	TRBV12-3/TRBV12-4	NA	NA	TGTGCCAGCAGTATGACGGGGAAGACCCAGTACTTC	CASSMTGKTQYF
TRBJ2-3	TRBV29-1	many	NA	TGCAGCGTTGACGGAGGGCCCATAGATACGCAGTATTTT	CSVDGGPIDTQYF
TRBJ2-3	TRBV6-6	NA	TRBD2	TGTGCCAGCATTGTTGGGCGGGGGGGCACAGATACGCAGTATTTT	CASIVGRGGTDTQYF
TRBJ2-1	TRBV6-5	few	NA	TGTGCCAGCAGTTACTTGGGCAGGTATGAGCAGTTCTTC	CASSYLGRYEQFF
TRBJ2-1	TRBV7-2	once	TRBD1	TGTGCCAGCAGCACTTACAGGGGGCAAGGCTACAATGAGCAGTTCTTC	CASSTYRGQGYNEQFF
TRBJ1-2	TRBV12-3/TRBV12-4	once	NA	TGTGCCAGCAGGGTGGCGGGTGGCTATGGCTACACCTTC	CASRVAGGYGYTF
TRBJ1-3	TRBV6-6	NA	NA	TGTGCCAGCAGTTACAACCGGGTCATCTCTGGAAACACCATATATTTT	CASSYNRVISGNTIYF
TRBJ2-7	TRBV20-1	NA	TRBD2	TGCAGTGTCTATAATCCTAGCGGGAGCTCCTACGAGCAGTACTTC	CSVYNPSGSSYEQYF
TRBJ2-7	TRBV20-1	NA	TRBD1	TGCAGTGCCCCGGGACAGGGGCTTGTTGAGCAGTACTTC	CSAPGQGLVEQYF
TRBJ1-5	TRBV12-3/TRBV12-4	few	NA	TGTGCCAGCAGCTTTGGGGAACAGCCCCAGCATTTT	CASSFGEQPQHF
TRBJ1-5	TRBV5-5	few	NA	TGTGCCAGCAGCTTAGCCGGGACACGGTTGCCTCAGCCCCAGCATTTT	CASSLAGTRLPQPQHF
TRBJ1-2	TRBV27	NA	NA	TGTGCCAGCCGGCGAGCCGGGTTAGGCTATGGCTACACCTTC	CASRRAGLGYGYTF
TRBJ2-7	TRBV6-6	few	TRBD2	TGTGCCAGCAGTCCCTCGCTAGCGGATTTCTACTACGAGCAGTACTTC	CASSPSLADFYYEQYF
TRBJ2-7	TRBV20-1	once	NA	TGCAGTGCTGCGGGCCTCTCCTACAATGAGCAGTACTTC	CSAAGLSYNEQYF
TRBJ2-1	TRBV18	NA	NA	TGTGCCAGCTCACCGCTGCTGGGGTCGGGTGAGCAGTTCTTC	CASSPLLGSGEQFF
TRBJ2-2	TRBV20-1	NA	TRBD1	TGCAGTGCTCCAGGGACAGGGGGAATCACCGGGGAGCTGTTTTTT	CSAPGTGGITGELFF
TRBJ2-7	TRBV19	NA	NA	TGTGCCAGTAGCCCCGACGAAAAGAACTACGAGCAGTACTTC	CASSPDEKNYEQYF
TRBJ1-6	TRBV7-9	few	NA	TGTGCCAGCAGCTTAGGCAGGGAGATTCGTAATTCACCCCTCCACTTT	CASSLGREIRNSPLHF
TRBJ1-2	TRBV12-3/TRBV12-4	NA	TRBD1	TGTGCCAGCAGACCACAGGGGTATGACTACACCTTC	CASRPQGYDYTF
TRBJ1-2	TRBV21-1	NA	NA	TGTGCCAGCGGACCACTGGGGCAGTATGGCTACACCTTC	CASGPLGQYGYTF
TRBJ1-2	TRBV7-2	few	NA	TGTGCCAGCAGCTTAGCCGCGGGTCCGTATGGCTACACCTTC	CASSLAAGPYGYTF
TRBJ1-5	TRBV4-1	NA	NA	TGCGCCAGCAGATCCGGACACCTCAGCAATCAGCCCCAGCATTTT	CASRSGHLSNQPQHF
TRBJ2-3	TRBV7-2	NA	NA	TGTGCCAGCAGCCTTACCGGGACCGCCTCTGGAGATACGCAGTATTTT	CASSLTGTASGDTQYF
TRBJ2-5	TRBV12-3/TRBV12-4	NA	TRBD2	TGTGCCAGCACATTAGCGGGAGTGGGGCAAGAGACCCAGTACTTC	CASTLAGVGQETQYF